These 26 T cell receptor beta chains originate from one sample sequenced in a study of T cells in pancreatic ductal adenocarcinoma. Data came from immunoSEQ multiplex PCR; TCRdb stores just in-frame clones and leaves some out. The data hold more than 85,000 clones, with roughly 96% observed a single time. The selected patients with pancreatic ductal adenocarcinoma had surgery but no neoadjuvant therapy. Input material: PBMCs. These receptors came from a human donor with pancreatic ductal adenocarcinoma.

The chain employs TRBV27 and TRBJ2-7, with a tentative D call TRBD1 (6 bases). The V gene's germline CDR1 is MNHEY and CDR2 SMNVEV (reference sequence). This CDR3 is 11 amino acids long. V gave up 8 bases and J gave up 4 bases, with 9 bases separating them. This CDR3 is CASQGQYEQYF. The CDR3 nucleotides read TGTGCCAGCCAGGGGCAGTACGAGCAGTACTTC.

The chain joins TRBV9 to TRBJ2-7, with a weak D call TRBD1 (6 bases). CDR1 and CDR2 (germline): SGDLS, YYNGEE. The CDR3 length is 15 residues. The V end lost 0 bases, the J end lost 3 bases, and 13 bases lay between the germline ends. CDR3 region: CASSVEDRLNYEQYF. DNA of the CDR3: TGTGCCAGCAGCGTAGAGGACAGACTAAACTACGAGCAGTACTTC.

The chain carries TRBV29-1 and TRBJ2-1, with 10 nucleotides matching TRBD1. V was clipped by 7 bases and J by 9 bases; unmatched bases: 6. This CDR3 is built from 12 residues. Germline V gene data show CDR1 as SQVTM and CDR2 as ANQGSEA. This CDR3 is CSGGQGGGEQFF. CDR3 sequence (DNA): TGCAGCGGTGGACAGGGGGGGGGTGAGCAGTTCTTC.

The chain couples TRBV7-2 to TRBJ2-7; 8 positions agree with TRBD1. The CDR3 extends over 14 amino acids. J lost 1 base, V lost 6 bases, and 5 bases had no gene match. Germline V CDR1 and CDR2: SGHTA, FQGNSA. CDR3 region: CASSKTGDSYEQYF. In nucleotides, the CDR3 is TGTGCCAGCAGTAAGACAGGGGATTCCTACGAGCAGTACTTC. The variable domain in full, completed from reference TRBV7-2 and TRBJ2-7, reads GAGVSQSPSNKVTEKGKDVELRCDPISGHTALYWYRQSLGQGLEFLIYFQGNSAPDKSGLPSDRFSAERTGGSVSTLTIQRTQQEDSAVYLCASSKTGDSYEQYFGPGTRLTVT.

The gene calls are TRBV9 and TRBJ2-7, with 9 bases fitting TRBD1. Germline-derived CDR1 and CDR2 are SGDLS and YYNGEE. Trimming at V came to 4 bases and at J to 4 bases, leaving 6 bases not matched to a gene. This CDR3 has 14 amino acids. The CDR3 region has the DNA TGTGCCAGCAGCCCTGGGACAGGGCCGTACGAGCAGTACTTC. The encoded protein is CASSPGTGPYEQYF.

The rearrangement joins TRBV19 to TRBJ2-5, with 7 bases matching TRBD2. Germline assignment: CDR1 LNHDA and CDR2 SQIVND (reference sequence). This CDR3 has 14 amino acids. The junction had 15 bases not matched to a gene; V was cut back by 10 bases and J by 7 bases. CDR3 sequence: CATQHGGYMGTQYF. In nucleotides, the CDR3 is TGTGCCACCCAACACGGGGGGTATATGGGGACCCAGTACTTC.

This clone appeared a single time. This chain connects TRBV6-1 to TRBJ2-5; 7 bases agree with TRBD2. The CDR3 totals 14 residues. V shed 3 bases, J shed 5 bases, and the junction held 6 bases outside the gene matches. Germline CDR1 MNHNS, CDR2 SASEGT. The CDR3 sequence: CASSDSGGWETQYF. The CDR3, as DNA: TGTGCCAGCAGTGACTCCGGGGGGTGGGAGACCCAGTACTTC.

The chain uses TRBV4-1 and TRBJ2-3; tentatively, D is TRBD1 (6 bases). CDR1 is MGHRA and CDR2 is YSYEKL in the germline V gene. The CDR3 runs to 15 residues. The germline V and J ends were trimmed by 4 bases and 6 bases, with 17 bases remaining between them. CDR3 in amino acids: CASSRQGLEGDTQYF. Here the CDR3 DNA reads TGCGCCAGCAGCCGCCAGGGGCTCGAGGGGGATACGCAGTATTTT.

J is TRBJ1-4 and V is TRBV7-8; D remains ambiguous. V lost 6 bases and J lost 7, with 15 bases in between. CDR1 and CDR2 (germline): SGHVS, FQNEAQ. This CDR3 is 14 amino acids long. DNA for the CDR3: TGTGCCAGCAGTCTGGGGAGGGTTAGTGAAAAACTGTTTTTT. Translation gives CASSLGRVSEKLFF. Based on the CDR3 plus reference TRBV7-8 and TRBJ1-4, the full variable domain is GAGVSQSPRYKVAKRGQDVALRCDPISGHVSLFWYQQALGQGPEFLTYFQNEAQLDKSGLPSDRFFAERPEGSVSTLKIQRTQQEDSAVYLCASSLGRVSEKLFFGSGTQLSVL.

This sequence joins TRBV19 and TRBJ1-5, with a weak D call TRBD1 (5 bases). V lost 2 bases and J 3 bases, leaving 11 bases between the germline ends. This CDR3 is built from 15 residues. The germline CDR1 and CDR2 sequences are LNHDA and SQIVND (reference sequence). This CDR3 reads CASSINGGTNQPQHF. As DNA, the CDR3 is TGTGCCAGTAGTATAAACGGGGGAACCAATCAGCCCCAGCATTTT.

The gene calls are TRBV7-3 and TRBJ2-3; maybe TRBD1 (5 bases). V lost 5 bases and J 3 bases, leaving 15 bases between the germline ends. There are 15 residues in the CDR3. Germline values: CDR1 SGHTA, CDR2 FQGTGA. This CDR3 reads CASSPGNFLTDTQYF. The CDR3 DNA reads TGTGCCAGCAGCCCAGGGAATTTCTTAACAGATACGCAGTATTTT.

The genes are TRBV6-5 and TRBJ2-5; the match to TRBD2 covers 8 bases. Germline V gene data show CDR1 as MNHEY and CDR2 as SVGAGI. The CDR3 covers 13 residues. The ends lost 4 bases at V and 7 bases at J; junction bases unmatched: 5. This CDR3 reads CASSLAGTGTQYF. CDR3 nucleotides: TGTGCCAGCAGTTTAGCGGGAACGGGGACCCAGTACTTC.

The chain combines TRBV7-6 with TRBJ2-2, with TRBD2 matching 7 bases. J gave up 1 base and V 6 bases, and 5 bases lay outside the gene matches. The germline CDR1 and CDR2 sequences are SGHVS and FNYEAQ. The CDR3 is made up of 15 amino acids. Written as DNA, the CDR3 is TGTGCCAGCAGTTCTAGCGGAGGGAACACCGGGGAGCTGTTTTTT. It encodes CASSSSGGNTGELFF.

This chain's CDR3 is CASSLDGTVNEKLFF. Here the CDR3 DNA reads TGCGCCAGCAGCTTAGACGGGACAGTTAATGAAAAACTGTTTTTT. V usage is TRBV5-1 and J usage is TRBJ1-4, with TRBD1 identical over 7 bases. V shed 2 bases, J shed 4 bases, and the junction held 5 bases outside the gene matches. The CDR3 has 15 amino acids. In germline, CDR1 is SGHRS, CDR2 YFSETQ.

The V gene is TRBV4-3, the J gene TRBJ2-7; a weak D match, TRBD2 (6 bases). V dropped 4 bases and J dropped 7 bases, with 17 bases sitting between them. CDR1 and CDR2 (germline): LGHNA, YSLEER. This CDR3 spans 14 amino acids. CDR3 nucleotides: TGCGCCAGCAGCCCGGGAGCCTTTGAGGGTGAGCAGTACTTC. Its translation is CASSPGAFEGEQYF.

The chain links TRBV7-9 to TRBJ2-5; D call uncertain. The CDR3 runs to 12 residues. CDR1 and CDR2 (germline): SEHNR, FQNEAQ (reference sequence). The V and J ends lost 7 bases and 3 bases respectively, with 9 bases between them. The CDR3 nucleotides are TGTGCCAGCATGTGGCCAAAAGAGACCCAGTACTTC. Its translation is CASMWPKETQYF.

V is TRBV5-1 and J is TRBJ2-3; a possible D gene is TRBD2 (5 bases). This CDR3 has 15 amino acids. Trimming pared 1 base from V and 2 bases from J, leaving 11 bases between. Looked up from germline, CDR1 is SGHRS and CDR2 is YFSETQ. CDR3 sequence (DNA): TGCGCCAGCAGCTTGATTGGGAGAAACACAGATACGCAGTATTTT. This gives the protein CASSLIGRNTDTQYF. Together with reference TRBV5-1 and TRBJ2-3, the CDR3 gives the full variable domain: KAGVTQTPRYLIKTRGQQVTLSCSPISGHRSVSWYQQTPGQGLQFLFEYFSETQRNKGNFPGRFSGRQFSNSRSEMNVSTLELGDSALYLCASSLIGRNTDTQYFGPGTRLTVL.

The chain employs TRBV27 and TRBJ1-1; D not resolved. Germline lookup yields CDR1 MNHEY and CDR2 SMNVEV (reference sequence). This CDR3 comprises 13 residues. V was trimmed by 3 bases and J by 0 bases, leaving 5 bases between them. Written as DNA, the CDR3 is TGTGCCAGCAGTTTTACGGTGAACACTGAAGCTTTCTTT. It yields the protein CASSFTVNTEAFF.

The table lists this clone with a count of one. The J gene is TRBJ2-5, the V gene TRBV30, with a tentative D call TRBD2 (6 bases). V was shortened by 6 bases and J by 6 bases, with 17 bases between the two germline ends. The CDR3 has 13 residues. CDR1 is GTSNPN and CDR2 is SVGIG in the germline V gene (reference sequence). The CDR3 DNA reads as TGTGCCTGCCTGAGGGGCGGGACTCAGACCCAGTACTTC. Protein product: CACLRGGTQTQYF.

This sequence joins TRBV9 and TRBJ2-1; 9 nucleotides align to TRBD2. The V gene's germline CDR1 is SGDLS and CDR2 YYNGEE. The CDR3 extends over 17 amino acids. The V and J ends lost 4 bases and 2 bases, in that order; junction bases with no gene match: 10. This CDR3 reads CASSPSLRLAAYNEQFF. The CDR3 DNA reads TGTGCCAGCAGCCCATCTCTGCGACTAGCGGCCTACAATGAGCAGTTCTTC.

The chain has TRBV12-5 and TRBJ2-3; a weak D match, TRBD2 (8 bases). Trimming cost V 9 bases and J 1 base, with 29 bases left between them. The CDR3 covers 19 residues. CDR1 is LGHNT and CDR2 is FRNRAP in the germline V gene. DNA for the CDR3: TGTGCTAGCACTCTTAACAGGGGACTAGTCATTTCACGCACAGATACGCAGTATTTT. This translates into CASTLNRGLVISRTDTQYF. The whole variable domain, filled in from reference TRBV12-5 and TRBJ2-3, reads DARVTQTPRHKVTEMGQEVTMRCQPILGHNTVFWYRQTMMQGLELLAYFRNRAPLDDSGMPKDRFSAEMPDATLATLKIQPSEPRDSAVYFCASTLNRGLVISRTDTQYFGPGTRLTVL.

The V and J genes are TRBV7-3 and TRBJ2-2; D is possibly TRBD2 (6 bases). The CDR3 consists of 16 residues. Trimming cost V 4 bases and J 3 bases, with 15 bases left between them. The germline gives CDR1 SGHTA, CDR2 FQGTGA. The CDR3 spells CASSSTGTSYTGELFF. CDR3 bases: TGTGCCAGCAGCTCTACCGGGACTTCTTACACCGGGGAGCTGTTTTTT.

V is TRBV2 and J is TRBJ1-4; D perhaps matches TRBD1 (6 bases). In germline, CDR1 is SNHLY, CDR2 FYNNEI. CDR3 length: 13 residues. V gave up 6 bases and J gave up 12 bases, with 17 bases separating them. The DNA of the CDR3 is TGTGCCAGCAGACAGGGCCCCAATGTGGAACTGTTTTTT. It encodes CASRQGPNVELFF.

The chain is built from TRBV5-4 and TRBJ2-7, with 8 positions matching TRBD2. CDR3 length: 15 amino acids. The V gene's germline CDR1 is SGHNT and CDR2 YYREEE (reference sequence). V trimming: 3 bases; J trimming: 2 bases; junction bases outside the gene matches: 7. As DNA, the CDR3 is TGTGCCAGCAGCTGGAGCGGGAGTGACGCCTACGAGCAGTACTTC. Amino acids: CASSWSGSDAYEQYF.

This chain links TRBV18 with TRBJ1-5, with a possible D match to TRBD1 (6 bases). V dropped 5 bases and J dropped 4 bases, with 9 bases sitting between them. The CDR3 is 13 amino acids. Per germline, CDR1 KGHSH and CDR2 LQKENI. In nucleotides, the CDR3 is TGTGCCAGCTCAAGGGGGTCGAATCAGCCCCAGCATTTT. The encoded protein is CASSRGSNQPQHF.

V is TRBV28 and J is TRBJ2-2; D unclear. The CDR3 is 14 residues long. V gave up 6 bases and J gave up 0 bases, with 8 bases separating them. From germline, CDR1 is MDHEN and CDR2 SYDVKM. This CDR3 reads CASRRLSNTGELFF. CDR3 nucleotides: TGTGCCAGCAGGAGACTTTCGAACACCGGGGAGCTGTTTTTT. Combining the CDR3 with reference TRBV28 and TRBJ2-2 gives the whole variable domain DVKVTQSSRYLVKRTGEKVFLECVQDMDHENMFWYRQDPGLGLRLIYFSYDVKMKEKGDIPEGYSVSREKKERFSLILESASTNQTSMYLCASRRLSNTGELFFGEGSRLTVL.